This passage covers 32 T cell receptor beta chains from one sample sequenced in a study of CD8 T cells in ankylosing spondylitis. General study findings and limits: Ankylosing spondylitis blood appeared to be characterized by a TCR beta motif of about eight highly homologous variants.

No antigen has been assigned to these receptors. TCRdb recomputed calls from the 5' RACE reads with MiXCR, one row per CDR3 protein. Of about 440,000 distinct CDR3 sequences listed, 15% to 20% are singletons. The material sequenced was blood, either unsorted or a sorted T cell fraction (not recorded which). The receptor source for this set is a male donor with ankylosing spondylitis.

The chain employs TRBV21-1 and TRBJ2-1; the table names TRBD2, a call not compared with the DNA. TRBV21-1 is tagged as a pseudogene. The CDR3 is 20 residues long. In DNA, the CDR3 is TGTGCCAGCAGCCCAAGGACGGGCCGTGGGGCCACGAGCTCCTACAATGAGCAGTTCTTC. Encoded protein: CASSPRTGRGATSSYNEQFF.

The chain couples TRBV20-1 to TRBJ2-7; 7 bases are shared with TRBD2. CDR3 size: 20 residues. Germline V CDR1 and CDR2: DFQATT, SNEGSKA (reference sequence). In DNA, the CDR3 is TGCAGGGCTCACTACCCCCCGGGGAGGGAGGGCCTGCTGGGCCTCTACGAGCAGTACTTC. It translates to CRAHYPPGREGLLGLYEQYF.

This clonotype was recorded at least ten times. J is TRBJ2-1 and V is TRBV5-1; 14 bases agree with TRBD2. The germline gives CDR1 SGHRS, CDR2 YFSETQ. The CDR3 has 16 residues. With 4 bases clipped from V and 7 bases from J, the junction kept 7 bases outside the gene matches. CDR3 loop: CASSLLGLAGGNEQFF. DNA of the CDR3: TGCGCCAGCAGCCTCCTCGGACTAGCGGGAGGAAATGAGCAGTTCTTC.

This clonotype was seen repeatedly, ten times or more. Here the CDR3 reads CASSPRTGGYEQYF. CDR3 DNA: TGCGCCAGCAGCCCGAGGACAGGCGGGTACGAGCAGTACTTC. The chain links TRBV5-1 to TRBJ2-7; TRBD1 matches 7 bases. The CDR3 spans 14 residues. The germline V gene has CDR1 SGHRS and CDR2 YFSETQ. Trimming at V came to 4 bases and at J to 4 bases, leaving 8 bases not matched to a gene.

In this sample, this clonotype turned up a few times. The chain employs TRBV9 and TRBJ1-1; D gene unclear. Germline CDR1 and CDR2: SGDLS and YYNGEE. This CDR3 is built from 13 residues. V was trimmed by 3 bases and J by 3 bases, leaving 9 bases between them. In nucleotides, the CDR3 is TGTGCCAGCAGCGGCGGACGGGACACTGAAGCTTTCTTT. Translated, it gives CASSGGRDTEAFF.

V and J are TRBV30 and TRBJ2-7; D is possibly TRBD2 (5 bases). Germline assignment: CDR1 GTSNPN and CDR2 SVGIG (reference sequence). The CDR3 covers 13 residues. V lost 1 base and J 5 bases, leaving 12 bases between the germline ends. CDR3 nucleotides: TGTGCCTGGAGTGGGACTTACCGAGACGAGCAGTACTTC. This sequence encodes CAWSGTYRDEQYF.

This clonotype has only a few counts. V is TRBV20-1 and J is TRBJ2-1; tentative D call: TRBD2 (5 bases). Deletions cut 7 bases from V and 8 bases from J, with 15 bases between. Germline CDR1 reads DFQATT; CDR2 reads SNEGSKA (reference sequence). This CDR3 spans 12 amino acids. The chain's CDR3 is CSGGRERDEQFF. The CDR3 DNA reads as TGCAGTGGTGGTAGGGAGAGGGATGAGCAGTTCTTC.

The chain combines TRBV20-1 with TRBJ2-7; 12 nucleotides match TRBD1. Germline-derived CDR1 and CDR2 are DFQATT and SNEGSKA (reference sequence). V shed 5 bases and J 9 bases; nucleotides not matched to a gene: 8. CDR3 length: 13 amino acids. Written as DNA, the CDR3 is TGCAGTGCTTCCGGGACAGGGGGCCCTCTGCAGTACTTC. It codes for CSASGTGGPLQYF.

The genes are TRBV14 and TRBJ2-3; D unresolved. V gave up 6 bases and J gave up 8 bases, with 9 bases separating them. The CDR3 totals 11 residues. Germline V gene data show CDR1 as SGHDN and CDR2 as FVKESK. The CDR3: CASSTKSTQYF. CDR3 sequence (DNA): TGTGCCAGCAGTACGAAAAGTACGCAGTATTTT.

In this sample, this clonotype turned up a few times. CDR3 region: CASSLGLSSGGSTDTQYF. DNA for the CDR3: TGTGCCAGCAGCTTAGGGTTGAGTAGCGGAGGTAGTACAGATACGCAGTATTTT. This chain connects TRBV7-8 to TRBJ2-3; perhaps TRBD2 as D (6 bases). Per the germline V gene, CDR1 is SGHVS and CDR2 is FQNEAQ. V was pared by 1 base and J by 3 bases, with 20 bases between. The CDR3 has 18 amino acids.

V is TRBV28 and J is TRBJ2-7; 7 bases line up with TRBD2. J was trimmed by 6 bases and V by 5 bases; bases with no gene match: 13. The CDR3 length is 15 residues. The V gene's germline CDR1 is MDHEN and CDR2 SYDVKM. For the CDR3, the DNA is TGTGCCAGCAGTGCCAGAGGAGCGGGATCTCTCGAGCAGTACTTC. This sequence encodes CASSARGAGSLEQYF.

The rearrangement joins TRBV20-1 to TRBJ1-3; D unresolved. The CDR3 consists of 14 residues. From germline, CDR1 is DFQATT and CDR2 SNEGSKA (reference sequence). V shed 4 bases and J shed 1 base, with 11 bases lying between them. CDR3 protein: CSAKTQTSGNTIYF. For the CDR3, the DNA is TGCAGTGCTAAGACCCAAACTTCTGGAAACACCATATATTTT.

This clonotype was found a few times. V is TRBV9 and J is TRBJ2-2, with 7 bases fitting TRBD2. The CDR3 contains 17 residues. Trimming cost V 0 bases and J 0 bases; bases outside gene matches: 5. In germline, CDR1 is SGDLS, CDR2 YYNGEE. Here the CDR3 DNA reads TGTGCCAGCAGCGTAGCTGGGGCGGGAGCGAACACCGGGGAGCTGTTTTTT. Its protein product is CASSVAGAGANTGELFF.

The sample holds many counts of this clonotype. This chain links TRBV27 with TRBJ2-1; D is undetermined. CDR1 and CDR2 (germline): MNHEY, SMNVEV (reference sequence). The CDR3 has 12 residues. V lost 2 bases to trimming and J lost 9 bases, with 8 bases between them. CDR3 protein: CASSLKGFEQFF. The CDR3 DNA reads TGTGCCAGCAGTTTAAAAGGGTTTGAGCAGTTCTTC.

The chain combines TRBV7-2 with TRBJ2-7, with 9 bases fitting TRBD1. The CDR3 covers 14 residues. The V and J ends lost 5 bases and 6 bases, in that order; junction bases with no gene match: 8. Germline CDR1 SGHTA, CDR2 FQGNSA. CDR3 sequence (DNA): TGTGCCAGCAGCCAACAGGGGGCGAGTCGCGAGCAGTACTTC. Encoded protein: CASSQQGASREQYF.

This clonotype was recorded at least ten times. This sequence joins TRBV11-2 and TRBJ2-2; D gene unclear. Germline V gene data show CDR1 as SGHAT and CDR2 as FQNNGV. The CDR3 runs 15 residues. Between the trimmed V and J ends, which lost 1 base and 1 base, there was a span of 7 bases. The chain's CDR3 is CASSLGLVNTGELFF. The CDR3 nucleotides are TGTGCCAGCAGCTTAGGGCTAGTGAACACCGGGGAGCTGTTTTTT.

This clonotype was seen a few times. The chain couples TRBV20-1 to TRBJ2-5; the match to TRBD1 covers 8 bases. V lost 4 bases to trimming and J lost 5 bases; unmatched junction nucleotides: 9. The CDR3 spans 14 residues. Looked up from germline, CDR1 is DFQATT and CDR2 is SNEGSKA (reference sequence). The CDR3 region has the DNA TGCAGTGCTATAAGACAGGGGCGGAAGGAGACCCAGTACTTC. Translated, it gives CSAIRQGRKETQYF.

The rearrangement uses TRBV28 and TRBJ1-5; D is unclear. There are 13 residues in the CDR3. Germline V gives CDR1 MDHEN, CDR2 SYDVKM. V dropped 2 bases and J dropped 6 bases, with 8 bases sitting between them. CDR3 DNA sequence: TGTGCCAGCAGTTTACGGCCTCCTCAGCCCCAGCATTTT. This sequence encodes CASSLRPPQPQHF.

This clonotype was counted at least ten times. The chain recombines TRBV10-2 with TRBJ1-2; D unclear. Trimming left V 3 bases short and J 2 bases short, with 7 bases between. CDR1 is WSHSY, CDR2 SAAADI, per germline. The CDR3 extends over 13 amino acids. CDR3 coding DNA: TGCGCCAGCAGTGACCCACCAAACTATGGCTACACCTTC. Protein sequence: CASSDPPNYGYTF.

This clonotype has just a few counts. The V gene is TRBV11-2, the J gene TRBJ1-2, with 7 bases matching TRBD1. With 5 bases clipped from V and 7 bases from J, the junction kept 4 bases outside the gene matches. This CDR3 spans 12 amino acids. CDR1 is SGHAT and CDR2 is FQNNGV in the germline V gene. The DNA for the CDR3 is TGTGCCAGCAGCGCCCGGACAGGTGGCTACACCTTC. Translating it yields CASSARTGGYTF.

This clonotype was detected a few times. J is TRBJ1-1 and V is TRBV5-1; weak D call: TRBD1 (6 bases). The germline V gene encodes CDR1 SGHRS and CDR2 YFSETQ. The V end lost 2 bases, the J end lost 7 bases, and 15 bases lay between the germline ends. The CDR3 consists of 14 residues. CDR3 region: CASSFSGTSYEAFF. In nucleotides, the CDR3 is TGCGCCAGCAGCTTTTCCGGGACATCCTATGAAGCTTTCTTT.

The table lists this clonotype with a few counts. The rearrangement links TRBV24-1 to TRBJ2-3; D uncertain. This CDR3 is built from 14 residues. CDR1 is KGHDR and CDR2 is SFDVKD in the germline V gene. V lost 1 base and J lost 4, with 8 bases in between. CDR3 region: CATSDFRSADTQYF. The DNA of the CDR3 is TGTGCCACCAGTGATTTCAGATCGGCAGATACGCAGTATTTT.

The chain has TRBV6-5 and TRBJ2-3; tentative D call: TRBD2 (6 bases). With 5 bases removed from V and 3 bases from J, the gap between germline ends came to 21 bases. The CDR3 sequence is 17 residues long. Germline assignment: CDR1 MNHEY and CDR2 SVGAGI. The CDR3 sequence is CASSTRRAGRQTDTQYF. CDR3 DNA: TGTGCCAGCAGTACCCGACGGGCAGGGAGGCAAACAGATACGCAGTATTTT.

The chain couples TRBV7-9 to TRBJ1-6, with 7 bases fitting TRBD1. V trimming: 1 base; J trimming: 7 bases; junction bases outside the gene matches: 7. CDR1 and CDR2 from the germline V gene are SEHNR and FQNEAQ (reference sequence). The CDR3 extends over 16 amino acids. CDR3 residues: CASSLGGGAGNSPLHF. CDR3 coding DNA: TGTGCCAGCAGCTTAGGAGGGGGCGCCGGGAATTCACCCCTCCACTTT.

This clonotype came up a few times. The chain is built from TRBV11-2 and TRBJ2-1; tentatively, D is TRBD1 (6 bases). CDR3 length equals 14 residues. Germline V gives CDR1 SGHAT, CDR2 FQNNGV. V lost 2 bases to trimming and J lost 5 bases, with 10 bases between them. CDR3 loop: CASSLRGGDNEQFF. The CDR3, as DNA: TGTGCCAGCAGCTTAAGAGGGGGTGACAATGAGCAGTTCTTC. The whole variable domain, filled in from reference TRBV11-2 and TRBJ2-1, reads EAGVAQSPRYKIIEKRQSVAFWCNPISGHATLYWYQQILGQGPKLLIQFQNNGVVDDSQLPKDRFSAERLKGVDSTLKIQPAKLEDSAVYLCASSLRGGDNEQFFGPGTRLTVL.

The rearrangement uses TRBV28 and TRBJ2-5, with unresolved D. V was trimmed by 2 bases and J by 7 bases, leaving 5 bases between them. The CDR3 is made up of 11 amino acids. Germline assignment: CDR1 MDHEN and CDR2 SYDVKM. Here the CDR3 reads CASSLGWTQYF. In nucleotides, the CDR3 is TGTGCCAGCAGTTTAGGGTGGACCCAGTACTTC.

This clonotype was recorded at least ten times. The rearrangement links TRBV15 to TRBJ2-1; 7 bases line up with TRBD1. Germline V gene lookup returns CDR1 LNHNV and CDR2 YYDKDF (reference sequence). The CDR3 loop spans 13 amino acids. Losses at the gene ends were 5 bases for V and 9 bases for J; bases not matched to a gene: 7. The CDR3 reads CATSGNQGVEQFF. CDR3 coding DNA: TGTGCCACCAGCGGGAATCAGGGGGTTGAGCAGTTCTTC.

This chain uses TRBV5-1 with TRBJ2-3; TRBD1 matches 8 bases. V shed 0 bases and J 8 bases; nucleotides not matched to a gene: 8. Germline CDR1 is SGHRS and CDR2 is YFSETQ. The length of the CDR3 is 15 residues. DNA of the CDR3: TGCGCCAGCAGCTTGGATGGGACAGGTTCGGCTACGCAGTATTTT. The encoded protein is CASSLDGTGSATQYF.

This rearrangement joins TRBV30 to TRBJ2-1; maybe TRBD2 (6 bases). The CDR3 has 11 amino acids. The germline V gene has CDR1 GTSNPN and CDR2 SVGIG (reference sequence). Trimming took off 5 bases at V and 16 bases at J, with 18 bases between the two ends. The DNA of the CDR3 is TGTGCCTGGGGTACACAGATGGAGGGATTCTTC. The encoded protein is CAWGTQMEGFF.

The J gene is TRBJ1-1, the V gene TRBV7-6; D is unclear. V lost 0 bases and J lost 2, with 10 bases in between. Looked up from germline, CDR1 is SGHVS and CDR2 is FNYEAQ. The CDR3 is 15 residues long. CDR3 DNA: TGTGCCAGCAGCTTAGCTAGGACCTCTAACACTGAAGCTTTCTTT. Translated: CASSLARTSNTEAFF.

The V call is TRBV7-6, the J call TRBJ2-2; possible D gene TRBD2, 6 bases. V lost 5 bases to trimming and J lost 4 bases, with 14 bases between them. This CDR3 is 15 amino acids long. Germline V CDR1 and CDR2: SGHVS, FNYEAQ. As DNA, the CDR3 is TGTGCCAGCAGCCCCCCTCAGGGAGGCACCGGGGAGCTGTTTTTT. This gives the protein CASSPPQGGTGELFF.

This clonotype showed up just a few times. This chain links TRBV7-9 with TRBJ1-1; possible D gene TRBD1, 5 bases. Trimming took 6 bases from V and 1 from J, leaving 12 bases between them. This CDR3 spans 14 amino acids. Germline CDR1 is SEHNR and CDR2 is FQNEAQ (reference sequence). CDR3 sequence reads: CASRLTTGNTEAFF. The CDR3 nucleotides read TGTGCCAGCAGACTGACCACAGGGAACACTGAAGCTTTCTTT.